This T cell receptor (beta chain) comes out of a study of Graves' ophthalmopathy and Graves' hyperthyroidism. A few counts support this clonotype. Its matching antigen is unknown. Amplified material comprised TCR beta CDR3 regions derived from RNA transcripts. First-round RT-PCR relied on HTBI primers, and a second-round multiplex PCR came next. Each CDR3 protein is one row after TCRdb ran MiXCR on the multiplex PCR reads. The sample records about 660,000 distinct CDR3 sequences, 35% to 45% being singletons. Study outcomes and limitations: Most thyroid clonotypes with frequency above 0.001 were detected in blood too.

Exclusion applied to patients with other autoimmune diseases, uncontrolled infections, pregnancy or lactation. Diagnosis used clinical symptoms, serum thyroxine, TRAb, thyroid ultrasound and orbital computed tomography. The sequence was obtained from an adult man with Graves' ophthalmopathy. The sample comprised peripheral blood.

CDR3 nucleotides: TGTGCCAGCAGCGACGGACTAGCGGCACCCTACGAGCAGTACTTC. Residues: CASSDGLAAPYEQYF. The chain uses TRBV7-2 and TRBJ2-7; 10 bases line up with TRBD2. J gave up 2 bases and V 5 bases, and 6 bases lay outside the gene matches. This CDR3 spans 15 amino acids. Germline CDR1 is SGHTA and CDR2 is FQGNSA.